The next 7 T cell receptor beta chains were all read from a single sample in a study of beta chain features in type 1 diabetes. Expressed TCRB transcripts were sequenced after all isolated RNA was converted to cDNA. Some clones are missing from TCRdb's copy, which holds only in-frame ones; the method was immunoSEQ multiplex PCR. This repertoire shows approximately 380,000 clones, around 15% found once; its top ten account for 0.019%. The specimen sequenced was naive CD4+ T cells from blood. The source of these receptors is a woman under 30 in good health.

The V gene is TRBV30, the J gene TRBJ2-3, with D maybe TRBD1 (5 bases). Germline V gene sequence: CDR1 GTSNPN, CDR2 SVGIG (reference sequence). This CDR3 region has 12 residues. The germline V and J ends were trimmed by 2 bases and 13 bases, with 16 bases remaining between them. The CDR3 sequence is CAWSNGQLTEYF. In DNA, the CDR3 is TGTGCCTGGAGTAACGGACAATTGACTGAGTATTTT.

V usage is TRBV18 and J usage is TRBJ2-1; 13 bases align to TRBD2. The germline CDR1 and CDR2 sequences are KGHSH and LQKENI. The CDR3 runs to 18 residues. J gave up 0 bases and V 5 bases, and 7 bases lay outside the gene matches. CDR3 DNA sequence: TGTGCCAGCTCAAACCGACTAGCGGGAGGCAGCTCCTACAATGAGCAGTTCTTC. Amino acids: CASSNRLAGGSSYNEQFF.

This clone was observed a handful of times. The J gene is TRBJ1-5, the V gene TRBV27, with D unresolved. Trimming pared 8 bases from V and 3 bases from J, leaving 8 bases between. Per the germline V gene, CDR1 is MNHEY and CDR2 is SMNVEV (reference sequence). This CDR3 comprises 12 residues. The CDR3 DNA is TGTGCCAGCGGCAGTCTCAATCAGCCCCAGCATTTT. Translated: CASGSLNQPQHF.

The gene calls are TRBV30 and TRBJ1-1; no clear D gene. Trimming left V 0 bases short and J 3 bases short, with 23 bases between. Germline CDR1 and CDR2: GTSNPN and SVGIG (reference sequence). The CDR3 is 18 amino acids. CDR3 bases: TGTGCCTGGAGTGTTTTGGCTGGGGATAAGTTGGGAGACACTGAAGCTTTCTTT. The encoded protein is CAWSVLAGDKLGDTEAFF.

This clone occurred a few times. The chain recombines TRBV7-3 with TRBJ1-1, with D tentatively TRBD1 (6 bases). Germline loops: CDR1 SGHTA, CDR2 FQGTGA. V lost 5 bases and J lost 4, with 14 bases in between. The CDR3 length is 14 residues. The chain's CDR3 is CASSPSGVSTEAFF. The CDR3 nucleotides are TGTGCCAGCAGCCCATCAGGGGTTAGCACTGAAGCTTTCTTT.

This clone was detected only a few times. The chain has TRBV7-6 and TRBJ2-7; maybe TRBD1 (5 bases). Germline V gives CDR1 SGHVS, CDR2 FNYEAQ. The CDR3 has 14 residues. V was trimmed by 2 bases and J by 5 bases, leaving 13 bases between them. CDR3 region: CASSLWQGSHEQYF. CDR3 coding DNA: TGTGCCAGCAGCTTATGGCAGGGATCCCACGAGCAGTACTTC. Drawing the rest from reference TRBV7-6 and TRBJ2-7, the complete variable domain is GAGVSQSPRYKVTKRGQDVALRCDPISGHVSLYWYRQALGQGPEFLTYFNYEAQQDKSGLPNDRFSAERPEGSISTLTIQRTEQRDSAMYRCASSLWQGSHEQYFGPGTRLTVT.

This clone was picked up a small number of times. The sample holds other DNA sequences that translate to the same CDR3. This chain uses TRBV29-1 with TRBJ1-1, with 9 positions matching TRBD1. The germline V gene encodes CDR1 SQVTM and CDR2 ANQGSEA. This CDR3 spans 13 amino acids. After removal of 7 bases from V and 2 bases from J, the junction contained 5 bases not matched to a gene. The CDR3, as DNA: TGCAGCGCCCGGGACAGGGCTAACACTGAAGCTTTCTTT. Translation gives CSARDRANTEAFF.